Shown below are 13 T cell receptor beta chains from a single sample sequenced in a study of cytomegalovirus exposure and HLA in healthy donors. The PCR used 60 Vbeta and 13 Jbeta primers. The protocol was immunoSEQ multiplex PCR, while the TCRdb copy is restricted to in-frame clones and leaves out a portion. The sample consists of fewer than 250,000 clones, under 90% of them appearing once. Source material: PBMCs. These receptor sequences come from a human donor in good health.

This sequence joins TRBV7-2 and TRBJ1-4, with D perhaps matching TRBD1 (6 bases). This CDR3 spans 15 amino acids. With 8 bases removed from V and 4 bases from J, the gap between germline ends came to 17 bases. CDR1 is SGHTA, CDR2 FQGNSA, per germline. The chain's CDR3 is CASGKQGAINEKLFF. The CDR3 nucleotides read TGTGCCAGCGGAAAACAGGGAGCCATTAATGAAAAACTGTTTTTT.

The V gene is TRBV5-1, the J gene TRBJ2-3; 11 bases match TRBD2. Germline-derived CDR1 and CDR2 are SGHRS and YFSETQ. The V and J ends lost 3 bases and 1 base, in that order; junction bases with no gene match: 4. The CDR3 runs to 16 residues. The CDR3 DNA is TGCGCCAGCAGCTCTAGCGGGAGGACCCGCACAGATACGCAGTATTTT. As protein: CASSSSGRTRTDTQYF.

The chain carries TRBV25-1 and TRBJ1-2; D is perhaps TRBD1 (5 bases). V shed 5 bases and J shed 4 bases, with 14 bases lying between them. The CDR3 is 14 amino acids. Germline CDR1 and CDR2: MGHDK and SYGVNS. The CDR3 reads CASSSRGAVYGYTF. For the CDR3, the DNA is TGTGCCAGCAGTTCCCGCGGGGCAGTCTATGGCTACACCTTC.

The V gene is TRBV2, the J gene TRBJ1-1; 9 positions match TRBD1. Germline trimming cut 7 bases from V and 6 bases from J; bases unmatched to any gene: 9. CDR1 is SNHLY, CDR2 FYNNEI, per germline. The CDR3 is 14 amino acids. CDR3 sequence: CASIQGAYKAEAFF. CDR3 bases: TGTGCCAGCATACAGGGGGCTTATAAGGCTGAAGCTTTCTTT.

The chain employs TRBV5-4 and TRBJ2-7; unclear D gene. This CDR3 has 13 amino acids. Germline lookup yields CDR1 SGHNT and CDR2 YYREEE (reference sequence). V dropped 4 bases and J dropped 5 bases, with 13 bases sitting between them. CDR3 region: CASSADGVNEQYF. The CDR3 coding sequence is TGTGCCAGCAGCGCAGACGGAGTTAACGAGCAGTACTTC.

This chain connects TRBV5-6 to TRBJ2-3; TRBD2 might be the D (6 bases). The V end was cut by 2 bases, the J end by 2 bases, with 18 bases between. Germline lookup yields CDR1 SGHDT and CDR2 YYEEEE. There are 17 residues in the CDR3. In nucleotides, the CDR3 is TGTGCCAGCAGCTTTGGGGCGGGACCTAAAAACACAGATACGCAGTATTTT. Translating it yields CASSFGAGPKNTDTQYF.

The CDR3 DNA follows: TGTGCCAGCAGTTTTGGGGACAGATTCAATGCGGAGCAGTTCTTC. Translating gives CASSFGDRFNAEQFF. This rearrangement joins TRBV27 to TRBJ2-1, with TRBD1 matching 7 bases. CDR1 is MNHEY, CDR2 SMNVEV, per germline (reference sequence). Trimming cost V 3 bases and J 10 bases; bases outside gene matches: 12. The CDR3 length is 15 residues.

V is TRBV19 and J is TRBJ2-7, with TRBD2 matching 10 bases. This CDR3 region has 16 residues. The germline CDR1 and CDR2 sequences are LNHDA and SQIVND (reference sequence). J gave up 4 bases and V 5 bases, and 11 bases lay outside the gene matches. The CDR3 DNA reads TGTGCCAGTAGTCCTGCCCTGGGTAGCGGGAGGTACGAGCAGTACTTC. This sequence encodes CASSPALGSGRYEQYF.

This clone is a singleton in its sample. The chain combines TRBV27 with TRBJ2-1; 7 bases align to TRBD2. Germline V CDR1 and CDR2: MNHEY, SMNVEV (reference sequence). V lost 2 bases and J lost 8; bases outside the gene matches: 12. CDR3 length: 16 amino acids. The CDR3 region has the DNA TGTGCCAGCAGTTTAAAAATGAGAGGGAGGGCCTATGAGCAGTTCTTC. Its protein is CASSLKMRGRAYEQFF.

The chain has TRBV21-1 and TRBJ2-1; TRBD2 was called by the table and not checked on the DNA. TRBV21-1 is tagged as a pseudogene. This CDR3 contains 18 residues. CDR3 in amino acids: CASTDELAGVSLYNEQFF. The CDR3 DNA reads as TGTGCCAGCACCGACGAGCTAGCGGGAGTTTCTCTTTACAATGAGCAGTTCTTC.

J is TRBJ2-3 and V is TRBV5-8; D is uncertain. Germline V gene sequence: CDR1 SGHTS, CDR2 YDEGEE. The ends were cut back, 6 bases at V and 0 bases at J, with 8 bases in the middle. CDR3 length: 13 residues. CDR3 amino acids: CASTLSSTDTQYF. In DNA form, the CDR3 reads TGTGCCAGCACACTATCTAGCACAGATACGCAGTATTTT.

About this clone: Since no conserved phenylalanine or tryptophan closes the CDR3, a read error is the likely cause. The chain carries TRBV7-2 and TRBJ2-6; no definite D call. This CDR3 is built from 16 residues. The V end lost 7 bases, the J end lost 0 bases, and 13 bases lay between the germline ends. The germline CDR1 and CDR2 sequences are SGHTA and FQGNSA. This CDR3 is CASINAVLSGANVLTS. The CDR3 coding sequence is TGTGCCAGCATCAATGCGGTTCTCTCTGGGGCCAACGTCCTGACTTCC.

The V call is TRBV7-3, the J call TRBJ2-7, with 8 bases that match TRBD1. J gave up 5 bases and V 5 bases, and 14 bases lay outside the gene matches. There are 16 residues in the CDR3. Germline CDR1 and CDR2: SGHTA and FQGTGA. This chain's CDR3 is CASSPTPGQGVHEQYF. CDR3 sequence (DNA): TGTGCCAGCAGCCCAACTCCCGGACAGGGAGTACACGAGCAGTACTTC.